Presented here are 4 T cell receptor beta chains from one specimen sequenced in a study of CD8 T cell repertoires and HIV-1 epitope variants. Sequencing used immunoSEQ multiplex PCR; TCRdb keeps in-frame clones, though not all of them. The sample yields about 5,300 clones, about 60% seen once. Their antigen targets remain unknown. The sample was cultured CD8+ T cells derived from PBMCs. These receptors all come from a male donor with HIV.

The chain links TRBV11-3 to TRBJ2-1, with 8 bases that match TRBD2. This CDR3 region has 15 residues. V was pared by 3 bases and J by 4 bases, with 5 bases of the junction left unmatched. The V gene's germline CDR1 is SGHNT and CDR2 YENEEA. The CDR3 loop reads CASSFRSGSYNEQFF. The CDR3 nucleotides read TGTGCCAGCAGCTTCAGAAGCGGGAGTTACAATGAGCAGTTCTTC.

This chain uses TRBV13 with TRBJ1-3; maybe TRBD1 (5 bases). V was shortened by 1 base and J by 2 bases, with 9 bases between the two germline ends. The CDR3 runs 15 residues. CDR1 and CDR2 (germline): PRHDT, FYEKMQ (reference sequence). CDR3 nucleotide sequence: TGTGCCAGCAGCTTAGCAGGGAAGGCTGGAAACACCATATATTTT. This translates into CASSLAGKAGNTIYF.

Judged by abundance, this clone is medium-sized. The gene calls are TRBV29-1 and TRBJ2-3, with D tentatively TRBD2 (5 bases). Trimming cost V 7 bases and J 2 bases, with 16 bases left between them. The CDR3 length is 14 residues. CDR1 is SQVTM, CDR2 ANQGSEA, per germline. The CDR3 loop reads CSAAGTESTDTQYF. Written as DNA, the CDR3 is TGCAGCGCGGCGGGCACCGAGTCCACAGATACGCAGTATTTT.

This chain joins TRBV27 and TRBJ2-7; D remains unclear. Germline CDR1 MNHEY, CDR2 SMNVEV (reference sequence). The germline V and J ends were trimmed by 2 bases and 0 bases, with 11 bases remaining between them. CDR3 length: 15 residues. The CDR3 bases are TGTGCCAGCAGTTTACAAGCCGGTAGCTCCTACGAGCAGTACTTC. As protein: CASSLQAGSSYEQYF.